The T cell receptor (beta chain) under discussion was sequenced for a study of spatial heterogeneity in lung cancer. On the study more broadly: 72 TRACERx patients with early, untreated non-small cell lung cancer donated samples.

This clonotype showed up many times. Individual TCR cDNA molecules each bore their own unique molecular identifier. In TCRdb, the 5' RACE reads were re-called with MiXCR into one record per CDR3 protein. The data hold about 27,000 distinct CDR3 sequences, with about 5.3% observed a single time. Indicated time point: blood at routine non-recurrence follow-up after resection. The input material, whole RNA from tumor, nontumor lung or frozen PBMC, was sequenced unsorted. CDR1 and CDR2 (germline): DFQATT, SNEGSKA (reference sequence). The V gene lost 3 bases and the J gene lost 6 bases, with 20 bases spanning the gap. This CDR3 contains 15 residues.

The specimen was PBMCs, collected at follow-up. The clonotype was recovered from a female donor with early-stage non-small cell lung cancer. The chain employs TRBV20-1 and TRBJ1-2; a possible D gene is TRBD1 (5 bases). The CDR3 DNA reads as TGCAGTGCTAGTTCCCTCTTTTGGGGGAGGGATGGCTACACCTTC. Translation: CSASSLFWGRDGYTF.